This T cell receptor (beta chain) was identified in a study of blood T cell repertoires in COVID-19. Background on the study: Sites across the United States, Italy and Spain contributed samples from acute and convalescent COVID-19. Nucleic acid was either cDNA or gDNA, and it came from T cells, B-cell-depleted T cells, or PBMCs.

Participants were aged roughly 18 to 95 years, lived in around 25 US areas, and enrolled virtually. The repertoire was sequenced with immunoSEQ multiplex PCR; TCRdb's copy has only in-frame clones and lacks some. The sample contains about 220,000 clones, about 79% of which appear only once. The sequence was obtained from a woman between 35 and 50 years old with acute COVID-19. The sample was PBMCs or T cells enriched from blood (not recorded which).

The DNA of the CDR3 is TGTGCCTGGCAGGGGTATCCCTCAACTAATGAAAAACTGTTTTTT. Translated: CAWQGYPSTNEKLFF. V gene TRBV30 combines with J gene TRBJ1-4; tentatively, D is TRBD1 (6 bases). The CDR3 has 15 residues. Germline V lookup: CDR1 GTSNPN, CDR2 SVGIG (reference sequence). Trimming took 5 bases from V and 0 from J, leaving 13 bases between them.